This TCR beta chain was identified during a study of T cells in Graves' hyperthyroidism and ophthalmopathy. A remark on this clonotype: Its antigen is not identified.

General study results and limits: Separating ophthalmopathy from stable hyperthyroidism was achieved by a 13 V-J model.

Predating any ophthalmopathy symptoms, the blood sample was taken at first hyperthyroidism diagnosis. The CDR3 has 15 amino acids. The germline V gene encodes CDR1 KGHSH and CDR2 LQKENI. V lost 6 bases to trimming and J lost 5 bases, with 17 bases between them. What was amplified from RNA transcripts were TCR beta CDR3 regions. The HTBI primer set was used in a first-round RT-PCR of the TCR CDR3. One entry per CDR3 protein, called by TCRdb with MiXCR from the multiplex PCR reads. The sample yields about 250,000 distinct CDR3 sequences, roughly 15% seen once. The sequence derives from a woman in her fifties or sixties with Graves' hyperthyroidism that later progressed to Graves' ophthalmopathy. The gene calls are TRBV18 and TRBJ1-5; no reliable D call. Material: blood. The CDR3 loop reads CASSQRENPDQPQHF. CDR3 sequence (DNA): TGTGCCAGCTCCCAACGGGAAAATCCAGATCAGCCCCAGCATTTT.